This TCR beta chain derives from a study of cytomegalovirus exposure and HLA in healthy donors (dated by TCRdb to 2017 to 2019). Looking at the study overall: An earlier analysis of approximately 640 of the donors reported about 250 Gb of sequence data and around 110 million unique TCR beta sequences from around 200 million T cells. In a later analysis, previously published TCR beta repertoires from 666 donors were re-analyzed and high-resolution HLA genotyping was added so that TCR occurrence patterns could be studied. Among almost 400 genotyped donors of the cohort, an average of roughly 240,000 unique TCR beta nucleotide sequences were sequenced per donor, about a sixth of them non-productive. Every repertoire in the discovery cohort had been generated on one and the same sequencing platform. Rather than using new phenotypic data, the later analysis identified candidate immune exposures from TCR beta sequences and from how often those sequences occurred across donors. High-throughput TCR immunosequencing, statistical association of individual TCRs with disease status, and machine learning were combined to predict cytomegalovirus infection status. The aim of the study was to test whether cataloging public T cell receptors could identify signatures of past pathogen exposure. Using immunosequencing, the study profiled T cell repertoires from about 610 subjects and related those repertoires to cytomegalovirus serostatus. Of the roughly 390 genotyped donors, around 81% fell in the genetic ancestry cluster associated with self-reported Caucasian donors. In an earlier analysis of 587 of the donors, high-throughput TCR beta sequencing was used to judge whether each TCR beta V gene segment behaved as functional or pseudogenic. Donor age, sex, ethnicity and CMV serostatus were collected together with the repertoire data. About 280 gigabases of sequencing data and 70 million to 95 million unique TCR sequences made up an early release that covered roughly 670 HLA-typed donors. A separate validation cohort of some 130 different subjects was used in addition to the approximately 700-subject first cohort. Because of strong linkage in the cohort, five DR-DQ haplotypes were treated as single units for association and clustering. A later genetic analysis used genome-wide SNP genotypes for about 65% of the roughly 700 donors, treating that subset as a discovery cohort. HLA typing covered class I and class II loci at four-digit resolution. The number of donors typed differed by locus, with roughly 620-630 for A, B, C, DRB1 and DQB1, around 520 for DQA1, over 600 for DPA1, and approximately 470 for DPB1.

Summary of the overall study and its limitations: The classifier was reported to diagnose cytomegalovirus status with high specificity and sensitivity in both the original cohort and the validation cohort. Most TCR sequences were seen in very few donors, while some public TCRs were found in many individuals. In an earlier analysis of a few hundred of the donors, most TCR beta V segments were observed in productive rearrangements about 90% or about 30% of the time, broadly matching IMGT annotations. Because some donors lacked HLA typing at each locus, the association tests relied only on the typed subset. A cluster of highly shared sequence variants was judged likely to represent a technical artifact of the sequencing pipeline. The study gave a list of about 160 TCR beta chains associated with cytomegalovirus. In a later analysis, HLA-associated TCR beta chains showed more clonal expansion and lower generation probabilities than non-associated chains that were equally common. A further reported finding was that TCR beta sequences accurately predicted the HLA-A and HLA-B alleles for most subjects in the first cohort. Assigning TCR associations to individual alleles was difficult when HLA alleles, especially DR and DQ, strongly co-occurred. The authors suggested that the approach could potentially be extended to other disease states and immunological phenotypes. Three of the identified cytomegalovirus-associated TCR beta chains were confirmed in vitro to be specific for cytomegalovirus antigens. A later genetic analysis reported fewer N-insertions in productive TCRs among donors in an Asian-associated ancestry cluster than the roughly 700-donor mean. Only TCR beta chains were sequenced in this cohort, and the absence of alpha or paired-chain data limited detectable features. For the cohort, immune exposure information was limited to CMV serostatus. In a later analysis, the rate of TCR association differed among HLA loci, with DRB1 alleles having the most associated TCRs and HLA-C alleles having the fewest. Specific HLA alleles were associated with about 17,000 TCR beta sequences at a false discovery rate of 0.05 in a later analysis. V-gene and J-gene trimming of TCR beta chains was associated with a missense DCLRE1C variant in a later genetic analysis, and the association was replicated in an independent cohort. Most CMV-associated TCR beta chains appeared to be HLA-restricted in a later analysis, and the HLA associations seemed to be driven largely by CMV exposure. In a later analysis, several top co-occurrence clusters were reported to appear linked to parvovirus B19, influenza, CMV and Epstein-Barr virus. Some IMGT-functional V segments, including TRBV6-2 and TRBV6-3, could not be distinguished by the 87-base-pair reads and were therefore excluded. Because counts were too low, about 17 rarely observed V segments, including chromosome 9 orphons, were excluded from the earlier analysis of several hundred of the donors. Roughly uniform sequencing depth across donors was assumed in presence/absence analyses, although this assumption may not hold. Correlated functional status among segregating V segments might reflect linkage disequilibrium, but an unknown experimental factor could not be ruled out.

The germline V gene supplies CDR1 MNHEY and CDR2 SVGAGI. From its cysteine to its phenylalanine, the CDR3 spans 12 amino acids. Just the 36-base CDR3 DNA is kept, in frame starting at base 1. Turning to this clone: Its specific antigen is unknown. Within one base of it there is no much larger clone, and no base qualities were kept.

Library preparation was by the immunoSEQ multiplex PCR assay. The multiplex PCR relied on a mix of 60 forward primers for TCR Vbeta segments and 13 reverse primers for TCR Jbeta segments. The CDR3 region of rearranged TCR beta genes was amplified from genomic DNA by a multiplex PCR assay. The Illumina HiSeq System was used to sequence the amplified TCR beta libraries as 87-base-pair reads. Processing in the source paper ran as follows. A later analysis counted about 80 million unique TCR beta chains across the 666 repertoires, and around 9.9 million of these chains were shared by at least two donors. Raw reads were error-corrected and collapsed into unique sequences with a nearest-neighbor algorithm that merged closely related sequences to remove PCR and sequencing errors. Alignment of CDR3 sequences to IMGT reference sequences was used to assign V, D and J gene segments. For a sequence to be retained, a match of at least six nucleotides was required to both a V gene segment and a J gene segment. Rearrangements were classified as productive when the CDR3 lacked stop codons and remained in frame with V and J, and all other rearrangements were classified as non-productive. Following IMGT convention, CDR3 was defined as the stretch from the second conserved V-encoded cysteine up to the conserved J-encoded phenylalanine. Sequences without an unambiguous match to a single V gene segment were excluded from the earlier analysis of about 600 of the donors. An earlier analysis of 587 of the donors classified V segments as functional when productive rearrangements were above 56.7% and as segregating when the standard deviation between donors was above 5%. A statistical classification framework was built to diagnose cytomegalovirus status from the catalog of TCR beta chain sequences. In a later analysis, TCR nucleotide sequences were compared against IMGT/GENE-DB human TR gene sequences so that V and J genes could be assigned. The TCRdist pipeline was used in a later analysis to assign CDR3 sequences and most-parsimonious VDJ recombination scenarios. In a later analysis, each TCR beta chain was defined by its CDR3 amino acid sequence together with its V-gene family, and reads without a unique V-gene family were excluded. In a later analysis, approximately 640 highly shared, low-generation-probability nucleotide sequences were removed to address suspected cross-contamination and a sequencing artifact. In a later analysis, a clonal expansion index was calculated for each public chain from normalized within-repertoire ranks of inferred template counts. In a later analysis, generation probabilities were computed using a VDJ recombination model fitted to out-of-frame rearrangements, and the results were checked against IGoR. In a later analysis, TCR-TCR, TCR-HLA and TCR-CMV co-occurrence was scored with hypergeometric tests, and a repertoire-size bias correction was applied to TCR pairs. In a later analysis, false discovery rates were estimated by permuting HLA or CMV assignments 20 times. In a later analysis, co-occurring TCRs were grouped with DBSCAN, and TCRdist sequence similarity was added when clustering was performed within HLA-allele-positive subsets. Repertoires with fewer than 30,000 or more than 120,000 public chains, plus five repertoires with anomalous nucleotide sharing, were excluded from co-occurrence clustering. TCRdb's version of the immuneACCESS table is confined to in-frame rearrangements and falls short of the full clone set. An unresolved V gene accounts for under half of the shortfall where checked; the remainder is of unknown origin. V and J calls and clone size follow that table, whereas D and trimming were derived from the DNA. The table for this sample lists about 140,000 clones; roughly 86% of them were counted only once. The ten biggest clones cover roughly 0.5% of the sample.

The cohort consisted of some 670 healthy bone marrow donors. At the time of sampling, every cohort member was nominally healthy, though immune exposures that went unrecorded were likely present. The donor was CMV seronegative and was included in the group of a few hundred seronegative cohort members. Each donor provided a peripheral blood sample, and peripheral blood mononuclear cells were used for TCR beta sequencing. The Qiagen DNeasy Blood Extraction Kit was used to extract genomic DNA from the blood cell samples. The TCR was taken from a woman in her thirties or forties in good health and CMV-seronegative. The source material was PBMCs. The chain uses TRBV6-5 and TRBJ2-5, and 7 junction bases match TRBD1. The DNA end is a closer match to TRBJ2-7, so the J assignment may be wrong. The CDR3 is CASSRQGYEQYF. The sequenced DNA is TGTGCCAGCAGCAGACAGGGCTACGAGCAGTACTTC.